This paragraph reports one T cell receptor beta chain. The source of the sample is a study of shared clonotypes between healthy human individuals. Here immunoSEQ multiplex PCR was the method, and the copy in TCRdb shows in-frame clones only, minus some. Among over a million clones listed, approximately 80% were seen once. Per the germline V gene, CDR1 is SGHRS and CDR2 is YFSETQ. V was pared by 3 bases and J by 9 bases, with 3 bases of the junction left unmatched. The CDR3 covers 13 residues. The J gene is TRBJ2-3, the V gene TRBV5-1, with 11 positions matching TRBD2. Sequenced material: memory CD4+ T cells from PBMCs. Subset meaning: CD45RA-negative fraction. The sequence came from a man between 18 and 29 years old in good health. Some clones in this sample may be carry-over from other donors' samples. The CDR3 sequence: CASSSLAGGTQYF. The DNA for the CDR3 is TGCGCCAGCAGCTCCCTAGCGGGAGGAACGCAGTATTTT.